The rows below give T cell receptor beta chains drawn from one sample of a study of cytomegalovirus exposure and HLA in healthy donors. Profiled with immunoSEQ multiplex PCR; TCRdb holds only in-frame clones, not every one. Altogether about 110,000 clones are present, 73% being singletons, with the ten largest covering under 8.5%. The sequenced sample was PBMCs. Receptors originate from a man aged 35 to 55 in good health and CMV-seronegative. Each CDR3 is given with its conserved first and last residue. Fields, in order: clone size, CDR3 length, V gene, J gene, D gene, CDR3 protein, CDR3 DNA. A D gene is named only where the DNA matches it firmly. A row's size may be missing; if present it is once, few, many or a size class.

clone_size: few; cdr3_length: 15; v_call: TRBV7-8; j_call: TRBJ2-7; d_call: TRBD2; cdr3_aa: CASSLRRERGCEQYF; cdr3_nt: TGTGCCAGCAGCTTAAGGCGGGAGCGAGGGTGCGAGCAGTACTTC
clone_size: few; cdr3_length: 15; v_call: TRBV28; j_call: TRBJ1-1; d_call: TRBD1; cdr3_aa: CASSSPGQGRTEAFF; cdr3_nt: TGTGCCAGCAGTTCTCCGGGACAGGGAAGGACTGAAGCTTTCTTT
clone_size: .; cdr3_length: 16; v_call: TRBV6-1; j_call: TRBJ1-5; d_call: TRBD1; cdr3_aa: CASSEASTGVNQPQHF; cdr3_nt: TGTGCCAGCAGTGAAGCTTCGACAGGGGTGAATCAGCCCCAGCATTTT
clone_size: .; cdr3_length: 14; v_call: TRBV19; j_call: TRBJ2-6; d_call: TRBD2; cdr3_aa: CASKTSAGANVLTF; cdr3_nt: TGTGCCAGTAAAACTAGCGCTGGGGCCAACGTCCTGACTTTC
clone_size: .; cdr3_length: 20; v_call: TRBV15; j_call: TRBJ2-1; d_call: .; cdr3_aa: CATSRFYGLPDLGSYNEQFF; cdr3_nt: TGTGCCACCAGCAGATTTTATGGACTACCCGACTTGGGCTCCTACAATGAGCAGTTCTTC
clone_size: .; cdr3_length: 11; v_call: TRBV19; j_call: TRBJ2-4; d_call: .; cdr3_aa: CASSRSSIQYF; cdr3_nt: TGTGCCAGTAGTCGGTCCTCTATTCAGTACTTC
clone_size: .; cdr3_length: 12; v_call: TRBV6-4; j_call: TRBJ2-2; d_call: .; cdr3_aa: CASSQNTGELFF; cdr3_nt: TGTGCCAGCAGTCAAAACACCGGGGAGCTGTTTTTT
clone_size: .; cdr3_length: 17; v_call: TRBV4-2; j_call: TRBJ2-7; d_call: TRBD2; cdr3_aa: CASSQDPNSGGRYEQYF; cdr3_nt: TGTGCCAGCAGCCAAGATCCTAATAGCGGGGGCAGATACGAGCAGTACTTC
clone_size: .; cdr3_length: 17; v_call: TRBV4-3; j_call: TRBJ2-5; d_call: TRBD1; cdr3_aa: CASSQRGSRTGGETQYF; cdr3_nt: TGCGCCAGCAGCCAGAGGGGGTCCCGGACAGGGGGTGAGACCCAGTACTTC
clone_size: .; cdr3_length: 15; v_call: TRBV5-6; j_call: TRBJ1-5; d_call: TRBD1; cdr3_aa: CASSLKGALGEPQHF; cdr3_nt: TGTGCCAGCAGCTTGAAGGGGGCATTGGGGGAGCCCCAGCATTTT
clone_size: once; cdr3_length: 14; v_call: TRBV5-6; j_call: TRBJ2-5; d_call: .; cdr3_aa: CASSLRESQETQYF; cdr3_nt: TGTGCCAGCAGCCTGAGGGAGAGCCAAGAGACCCAGTACTTC
clone_size: .; cdr3_length: 14; v_call: TRBV5-1; j_call: TRBJ2-5; d_call: .; cdr3_aa: CASSLKGRGETQYF; cdr3_nt: TGCGCCAGCAGCTTAAAGGGCAGGGGAGAGACCCAGTACTTC
clone_size: .; cdr3_length: 16; v_call: TRBV14; j_call: TRBJ2-4; d_call: .; cdr3_aa: CASSQSPPVAKNIQYF; cdr3_nt: TGTGCCAGCAGCCAATCCCCCCCGGTAGCCAAAAACATTCAGTACTTC
clone_size: .; cdr3_length: 12; v_call: TRBV28; j_call: TRBJ1-1; d_call: .; cdr3_aa: CASSLWTAEAFF; cdr3_nt: TGTGCCAGCAGTTTATGGACAGCTGAAGCTTTCTTT
clone_size: .; cdr3_length: 12; v_call: TRBV19; j_call: TRBJ2-7; d_call: TRBD1; cdr3_aa: CASSGQDYEQYF; cdr3_nt: TGTGCCAGTAGTGGACAGGACTACGAGCAGTACTTC
clone_size: .; cdr3_length: 14; v_call: TRBV6-1; j_call: TRBJ1-6; d_call: .; cdr3_aa: CASIPTAYNSPLHF; cdr3_nt: TGTGCCAGCATTCCGACAGCTTATAATTCACCCCTCCACTTT
clone_size: .; cdr3_length: 16; v_call: TRBV9; j_call: TRBJ2-3; d_call: .; cdr3_aa: CASSPPEGVRADTQYF; cdr3_nt: TGTGCCAGCAGCCCCCCCGAAGGGGTCCGGGCAGATACGCAGTATTTT
clone_size: .; cdr3_length: 15; v_call: TRBV18; j_call: TRBJ1-4; d_call: .; cdr3_aa: CASSPRRKAGEKLFF; cdr3_nt: TGTGCCAGCTCACCACGCCGGAAGGCGGGTGAAAAACTGTTTTTT
clone_size: .; cdr3_length: 14; v_call: TRBV7-9; j_call: TRBJ1-5; d_call: TRBD1; cdr3_aa: CASSMTGGGQPQHF; cdr3_nt: TGTGCCAGCAGCATGACAGGGGGCGGTCAGCCCCAGCATTTT
clone_size: .; cdr3_length: 13; v_call: TRBV28; j_call: TRBJ1-2; d_call: .; cdr3_aa: CASSLRAGRGYTF; cdr3_nt: TGTGCCAGCAGTTTAAGGGCAGGGCGTGGCTACACCTTC
clone_size: .; cdr3_length: 14; v_call: TRBV19; j_call: TRBJ1-1; d_call: .; cdr3_aa: CASSIQAGLTEAFF; cdr3_nt: TGTGCCAGTAGTATTCAGGCAGGGCTGACTGAAGCTTTCTTT
clone_size: .; cdr3_length: 15; v_call: TRBV7-9; j_call: TRBJ2-7; d_call: TRBD1; cdr3_aa: CASSALDRDTYEQYF; cdr3_nt: TGTGCCAGCAGCGCCCTCGACAGGGATACCTACGAGCAGTACTTC